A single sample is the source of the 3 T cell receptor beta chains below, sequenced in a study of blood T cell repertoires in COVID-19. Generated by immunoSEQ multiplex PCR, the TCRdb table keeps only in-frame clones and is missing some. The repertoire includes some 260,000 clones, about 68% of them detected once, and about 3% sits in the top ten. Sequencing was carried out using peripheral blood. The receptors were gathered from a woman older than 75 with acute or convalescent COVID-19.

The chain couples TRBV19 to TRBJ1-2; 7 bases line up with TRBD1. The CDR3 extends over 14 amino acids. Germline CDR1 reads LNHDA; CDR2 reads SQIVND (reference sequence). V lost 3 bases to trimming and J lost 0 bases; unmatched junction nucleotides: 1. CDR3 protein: CASSIQGANYGYTF. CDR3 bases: TGTGCCAGTAGTATCCAGGGGGCTAACTATGGCTACACCTTC. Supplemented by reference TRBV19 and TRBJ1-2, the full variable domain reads DGGITQSPKYLFRKEGQNVTLSCEQNLNHDAMYWYRQDPGQGLRLIYYSQIVNDFQKGDIAEGYSVSREKKESFPLTVTSAQKNPTAFYLCASSIQGANYGYTFGSGTRLTVV.

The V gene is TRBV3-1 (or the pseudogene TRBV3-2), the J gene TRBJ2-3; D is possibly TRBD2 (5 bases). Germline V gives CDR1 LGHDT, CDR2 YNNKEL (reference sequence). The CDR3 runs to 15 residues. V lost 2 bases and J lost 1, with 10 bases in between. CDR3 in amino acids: CASSQREFGTDTQYF. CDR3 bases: TGTGCCAGCAGCCAACGGGAATTCGGCACAGATACGCAGTATTTT.

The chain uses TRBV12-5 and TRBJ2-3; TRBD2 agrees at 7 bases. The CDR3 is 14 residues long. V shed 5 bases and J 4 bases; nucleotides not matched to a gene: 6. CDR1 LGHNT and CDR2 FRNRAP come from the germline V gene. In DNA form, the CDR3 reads TGTGCTAGTGGTCTAGGGACTATTCCAGATACGCAGTATTTT. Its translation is CASGLGTIPDTQYF.